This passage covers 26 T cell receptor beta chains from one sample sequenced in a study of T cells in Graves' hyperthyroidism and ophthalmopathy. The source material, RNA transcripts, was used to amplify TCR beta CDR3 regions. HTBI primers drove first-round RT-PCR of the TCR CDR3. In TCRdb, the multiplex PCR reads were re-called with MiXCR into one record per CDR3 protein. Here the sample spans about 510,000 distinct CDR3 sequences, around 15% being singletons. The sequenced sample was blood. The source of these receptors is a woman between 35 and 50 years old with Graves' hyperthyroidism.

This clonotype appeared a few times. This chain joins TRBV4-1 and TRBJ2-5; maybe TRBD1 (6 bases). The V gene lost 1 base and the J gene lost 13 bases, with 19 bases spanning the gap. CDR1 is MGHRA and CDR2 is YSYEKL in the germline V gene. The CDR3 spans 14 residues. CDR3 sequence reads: CASSQGTYSGGLYF. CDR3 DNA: TGCGCCAGCAGCCAAGGAACTTATAGTGGGGGCCTGTACTTC.

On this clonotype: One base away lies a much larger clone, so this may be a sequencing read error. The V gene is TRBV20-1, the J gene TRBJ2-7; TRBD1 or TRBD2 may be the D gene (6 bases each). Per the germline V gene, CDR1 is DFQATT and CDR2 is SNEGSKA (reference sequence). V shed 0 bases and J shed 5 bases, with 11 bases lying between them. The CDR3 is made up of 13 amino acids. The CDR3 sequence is CSARDPGANEQYF. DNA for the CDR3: TGCAGTGCTAGAGATCCGGGGGCGAACGAGCAGTACTTC.

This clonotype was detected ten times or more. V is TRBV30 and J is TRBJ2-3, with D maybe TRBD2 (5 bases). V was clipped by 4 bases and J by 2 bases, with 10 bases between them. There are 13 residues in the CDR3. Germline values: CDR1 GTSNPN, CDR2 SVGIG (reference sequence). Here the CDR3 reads CAWNPGTTDTQYF. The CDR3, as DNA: TGTGCCTGGAATCCGGGAACCACAGATACGCAGTATTTT.

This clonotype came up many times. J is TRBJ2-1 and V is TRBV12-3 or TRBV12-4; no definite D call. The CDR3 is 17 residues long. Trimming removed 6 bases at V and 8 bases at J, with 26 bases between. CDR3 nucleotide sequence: TGTGCCAGCAGCCCCGATAAGCAGCAGTCGCCTTCCGATGAGCAGTTCTTC. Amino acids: CASSPDKQQSPSDEQFF.

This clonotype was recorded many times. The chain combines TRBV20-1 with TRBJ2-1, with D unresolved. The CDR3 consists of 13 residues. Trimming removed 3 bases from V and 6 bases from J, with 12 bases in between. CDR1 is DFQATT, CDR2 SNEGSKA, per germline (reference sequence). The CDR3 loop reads CSASSPEGNEQFF. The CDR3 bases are TGCAGTGCTAGTAGCCCCGAAGGCAATGAGCAGTTCTTC.

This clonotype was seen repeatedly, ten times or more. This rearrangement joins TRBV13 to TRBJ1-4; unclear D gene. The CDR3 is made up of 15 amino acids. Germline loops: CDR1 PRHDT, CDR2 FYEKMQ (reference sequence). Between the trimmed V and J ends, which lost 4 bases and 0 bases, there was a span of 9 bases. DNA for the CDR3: TGTGCCAGCAGCTCCAGACGGGCAACTAATGAAAAACTGTTTTTT. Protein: CASSSRRATNEKLFF.

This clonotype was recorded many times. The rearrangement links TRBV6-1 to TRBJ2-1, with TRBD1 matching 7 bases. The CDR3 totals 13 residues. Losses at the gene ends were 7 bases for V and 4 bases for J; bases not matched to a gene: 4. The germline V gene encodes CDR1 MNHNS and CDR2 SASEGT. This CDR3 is CASIGQEYNEQFF. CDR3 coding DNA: TGTGCCAGCATCGGACAGGAATACAATGAGCAGTTCTTC.

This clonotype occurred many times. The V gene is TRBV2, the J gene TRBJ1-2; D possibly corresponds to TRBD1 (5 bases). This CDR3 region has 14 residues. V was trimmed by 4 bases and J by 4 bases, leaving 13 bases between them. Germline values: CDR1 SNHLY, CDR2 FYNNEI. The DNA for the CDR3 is TGTGCCAGCAGTGTTTTGACAGAAACCTATGGCTACACCTTC. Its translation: CASSVLTETYGYTF.

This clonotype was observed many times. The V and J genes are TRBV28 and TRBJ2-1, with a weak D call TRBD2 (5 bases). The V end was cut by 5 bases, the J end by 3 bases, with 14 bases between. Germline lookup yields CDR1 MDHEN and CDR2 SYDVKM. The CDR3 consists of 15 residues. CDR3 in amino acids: CASSLQLEGYNEQFF. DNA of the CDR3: TGTGCCAGCAGTCTTCAACTCGAGGGCTACAATGAGCAGTTCTTC.

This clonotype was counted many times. CDR3 protein: CSARGQDNQPQHF. DNA of the CDR3: TGCAGTGCTAGGGGACAGGACAATCAGCCCCAGCATTTT. The chain links TRBV20-1 to TRBJ1-5; 8 bases are shared with TRBD1. The V segment lost 3 bases and the J segment 3 bases; nucleotides outside the gene matches: 1. The CDR3 is 13 amino acids. The germline gives CDR1 DFQATT, CDR2 SNEGSKA (reference sequence).

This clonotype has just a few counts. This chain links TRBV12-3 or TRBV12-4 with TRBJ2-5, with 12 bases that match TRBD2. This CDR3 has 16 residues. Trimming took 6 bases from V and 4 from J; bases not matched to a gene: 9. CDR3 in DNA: TGTGCCAGCAGGAGACTAGCGGGAGTTTCGATAGAGACCCAGTACTTC. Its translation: CASRRLAGVSIETQYF.

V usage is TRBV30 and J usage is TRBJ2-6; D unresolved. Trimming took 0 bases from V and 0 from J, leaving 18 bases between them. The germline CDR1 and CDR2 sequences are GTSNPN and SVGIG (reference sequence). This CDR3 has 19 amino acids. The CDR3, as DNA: TGTGCCTGGAGTGTAAAAGGTGGCAGCCTCTTCTCTGGGGCCAACGTCCTGACTTTC. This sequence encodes CAWSVKGGSLFSGANVLTF.

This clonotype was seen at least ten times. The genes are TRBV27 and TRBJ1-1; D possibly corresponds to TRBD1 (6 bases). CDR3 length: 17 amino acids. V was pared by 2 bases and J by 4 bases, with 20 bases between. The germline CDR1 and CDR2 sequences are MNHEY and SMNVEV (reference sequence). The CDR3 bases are TGTGCCAGCAGTTTACGCGCCAGGGGAAACGGAACCACTGAAGCTTTCTTT. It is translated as CASSLRARGNGTTEAFF.

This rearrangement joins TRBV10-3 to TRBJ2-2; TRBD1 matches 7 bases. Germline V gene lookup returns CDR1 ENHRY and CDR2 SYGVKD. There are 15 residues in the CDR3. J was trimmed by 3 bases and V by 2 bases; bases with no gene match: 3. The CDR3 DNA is TGTGCCATCAGTGAGGACAGGGTGGACACCGGGGAGCTGTTTTTT. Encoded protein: CAISEDRVDTGELFF.

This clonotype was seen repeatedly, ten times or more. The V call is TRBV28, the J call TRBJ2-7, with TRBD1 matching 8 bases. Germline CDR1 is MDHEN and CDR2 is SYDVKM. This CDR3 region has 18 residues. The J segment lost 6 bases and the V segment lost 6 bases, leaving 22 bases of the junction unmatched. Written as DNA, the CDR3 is TGTGCCAGCAGCTCTTGGCTAACGAGTGGGACAGGAGGACCCGAGCAGTACTTC. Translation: CASSSWLTSGTGGPEQYF.

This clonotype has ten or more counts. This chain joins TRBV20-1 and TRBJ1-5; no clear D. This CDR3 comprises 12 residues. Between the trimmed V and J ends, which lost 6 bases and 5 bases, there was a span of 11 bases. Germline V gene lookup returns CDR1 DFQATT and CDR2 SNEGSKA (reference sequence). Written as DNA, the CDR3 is TGCAGTGCAGGAGAGTGGGATCAGCCCCAGCATTTT. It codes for CSAGEWDQPQHF.

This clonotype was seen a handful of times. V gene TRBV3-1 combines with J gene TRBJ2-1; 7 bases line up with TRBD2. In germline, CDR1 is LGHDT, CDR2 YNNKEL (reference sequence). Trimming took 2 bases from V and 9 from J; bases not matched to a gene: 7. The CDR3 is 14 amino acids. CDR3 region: CASSQMASGSEQFF. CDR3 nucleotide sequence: TGTGCCAGCAGCCAAATGGCTAGCGGTTCTGAGCAGTTCTTC.

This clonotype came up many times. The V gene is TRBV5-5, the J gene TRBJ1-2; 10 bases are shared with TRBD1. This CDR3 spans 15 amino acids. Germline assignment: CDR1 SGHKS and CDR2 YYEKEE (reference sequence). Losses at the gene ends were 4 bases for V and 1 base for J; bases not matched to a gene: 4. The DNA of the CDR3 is TGTGCCAGCAGCGGGGGACAGGGGAATAACTATGGCTACACCTTC. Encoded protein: CASSGGQGNNYGYTF. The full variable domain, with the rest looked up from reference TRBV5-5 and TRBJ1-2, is DAGVTQSPTHLIKTRGQQVTLRCSPISGHKSVSWYQQVLGQGPQFIFQYYEKEERGRGNFPDRFSARQFPNYSSELNVNALLLGDSALYLCASSGGQGNNYGYTFGSGTRLTVV.

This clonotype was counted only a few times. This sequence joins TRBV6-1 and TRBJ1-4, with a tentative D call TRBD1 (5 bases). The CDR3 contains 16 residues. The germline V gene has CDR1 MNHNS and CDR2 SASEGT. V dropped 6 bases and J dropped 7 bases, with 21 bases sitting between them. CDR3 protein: CASSADYGTDGEKLFF. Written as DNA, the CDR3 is TGTGCCAGCAGCGCTGATTATGGGACGGATGGTGAAAAACTGTTTTTT.

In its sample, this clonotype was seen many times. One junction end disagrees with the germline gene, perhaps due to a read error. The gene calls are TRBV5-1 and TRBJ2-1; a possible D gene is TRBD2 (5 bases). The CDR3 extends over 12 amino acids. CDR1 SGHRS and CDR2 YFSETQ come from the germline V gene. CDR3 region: CASSLGLAEQFF. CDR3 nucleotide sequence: TGTGCCAGCAGTCTAGGACTGGCTGAGCAGTTCTTC. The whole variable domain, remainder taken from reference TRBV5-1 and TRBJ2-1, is KAGVTQTPRYLIKTRGQQVTLSCSPISGHRSVSWYQQTPGQGLQFLFEYFSETQRNKGNFPGRFSGRQFSNSRSEMNVSTLELGDSALYLCASSLGLAEQFFGPGTRLTVL.

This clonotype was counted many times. The chain's CDR3 is CASSYAPDKYETQYF. The CDR3 region has the DNA TGTGCCAGCAGTTACGCCCCCGACAAGTACGAGACCCAGTACTTC. The V and J genes are TRBV6-5 and TRBJ2-5; D is undetermined. The CDR3 spans 15 residues. The V and J ends lost 2 bases and 5 bases respectively, with 15 bases between them. CDR1 is MNHEY, CDR2 SVGAGI, per germline.

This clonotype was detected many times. CDR3 region: CASSFKLGQNLYGYTF. DNA of the CDR3: TGTGCCAGCAGCTTCAAATTGGGCCAAAACCTCTATGGCTACACCTTC. The gene calls are TRBV13 and TRBJ1-2; no clear D gene. Trimming cost V 3 bases and J 4 bases, with 18 bases left between them. CDR1 and CDR2 (germline): PRHDT, FYEKMQ (reference sequence). This CDR3 contains 16 residues.

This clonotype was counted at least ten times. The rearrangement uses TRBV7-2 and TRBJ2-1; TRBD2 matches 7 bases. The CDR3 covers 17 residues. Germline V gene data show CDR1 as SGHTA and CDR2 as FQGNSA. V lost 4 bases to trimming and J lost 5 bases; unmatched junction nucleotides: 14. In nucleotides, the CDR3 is TGTGCCAGCAGCTCTAAATCCCGGGGAGGGAGCCACAATGAGCAGTTCTTC. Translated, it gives CASSSKSRGGSHNEQFF.

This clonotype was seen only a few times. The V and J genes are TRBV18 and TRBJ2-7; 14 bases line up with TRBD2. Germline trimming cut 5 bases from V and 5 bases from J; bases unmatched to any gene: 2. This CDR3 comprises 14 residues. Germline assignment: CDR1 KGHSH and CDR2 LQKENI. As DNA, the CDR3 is TGTGCCAGCTCAGGGACTAGCGGGAGTAACGAGCAGTACTTC. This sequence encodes CASSGTSGSNEQYF.

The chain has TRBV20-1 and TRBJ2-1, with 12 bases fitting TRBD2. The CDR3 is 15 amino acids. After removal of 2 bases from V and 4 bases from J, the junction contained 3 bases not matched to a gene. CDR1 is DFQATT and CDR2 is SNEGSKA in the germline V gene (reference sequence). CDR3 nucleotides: TGCAGTGCTAGACTAGCGGGAGGGTTGTACAATGAGCAGTTCTTC. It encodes CSARLAGGLYNEQFF.

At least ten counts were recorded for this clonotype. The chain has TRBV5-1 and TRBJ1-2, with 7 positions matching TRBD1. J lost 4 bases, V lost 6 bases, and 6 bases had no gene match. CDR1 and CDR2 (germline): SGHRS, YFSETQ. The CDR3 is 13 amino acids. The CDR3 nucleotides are TGCGCCAGCAACGAAGGGACAGCCTATGGCTACACCTTC. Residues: CASNEGTAYGYTF.